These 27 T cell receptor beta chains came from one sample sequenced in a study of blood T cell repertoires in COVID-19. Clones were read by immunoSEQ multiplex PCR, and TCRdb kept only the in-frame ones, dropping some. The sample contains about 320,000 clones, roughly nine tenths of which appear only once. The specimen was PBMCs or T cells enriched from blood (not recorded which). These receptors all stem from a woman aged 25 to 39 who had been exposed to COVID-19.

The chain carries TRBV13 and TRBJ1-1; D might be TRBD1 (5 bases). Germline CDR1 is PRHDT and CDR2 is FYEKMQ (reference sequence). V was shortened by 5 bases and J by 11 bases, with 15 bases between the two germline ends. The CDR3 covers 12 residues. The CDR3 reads CASSGREAVAFF. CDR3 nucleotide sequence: TGTGCCAGCAGCGGCAGGGAGGCGGTCGCTTTCTTT.

CDR3 in DNA: TGTGCCAGCAGGGGACAGTCCAATCAGCCCCAGCATTTT. Translation: CASRGQSNQPQHF. This rearrangement joins TRBV6-1 to TRBJ1-5, with 7 bases identical to TRBD1. J was trimmed by 3 bases and V by 6 bases; bases with no gene match: 2. The germline gives CDR1 MNHNS, CDR2 SASEGT. There are 13 residues in the CDR3.

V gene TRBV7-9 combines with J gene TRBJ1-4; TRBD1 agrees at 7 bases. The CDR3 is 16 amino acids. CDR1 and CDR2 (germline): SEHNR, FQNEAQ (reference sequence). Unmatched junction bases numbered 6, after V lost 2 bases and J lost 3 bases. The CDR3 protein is CASSLRRDSPNEKLFF. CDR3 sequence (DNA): TGTGCCAGCAGCTTAAGACGGGACAGTCCTAATGAAAAACTGTTTTTT. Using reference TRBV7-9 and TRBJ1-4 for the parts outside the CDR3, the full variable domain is DTGVSQNPRHKITKRGQNVTFRCDPISEHNRLYWYRQTLGQGPEFLTYFQNEAQLEKSRLLSDRFSAERPKGSFSTLEIQRTEQGDSAMYLCASSLRRDSPNEKLFFGSGTQLSVL.

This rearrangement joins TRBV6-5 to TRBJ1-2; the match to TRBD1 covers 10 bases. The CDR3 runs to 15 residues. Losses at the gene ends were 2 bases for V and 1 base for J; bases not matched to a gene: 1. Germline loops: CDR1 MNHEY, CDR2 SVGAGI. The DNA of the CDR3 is TGTGCCAGCAGTTACAGGGACAGGGGTAACTATGGCTACACCTTC. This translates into CASSYRDRGNYGYTF.

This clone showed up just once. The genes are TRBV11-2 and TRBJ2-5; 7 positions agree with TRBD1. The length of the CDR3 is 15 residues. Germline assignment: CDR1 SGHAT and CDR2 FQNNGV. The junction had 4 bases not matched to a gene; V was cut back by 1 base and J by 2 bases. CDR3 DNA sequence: TGTGCCAGCAGCTTAGGTCCGGGACAGCAAGAGACCCAGTACTTC. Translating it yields CASSLGPGQQETQYF.

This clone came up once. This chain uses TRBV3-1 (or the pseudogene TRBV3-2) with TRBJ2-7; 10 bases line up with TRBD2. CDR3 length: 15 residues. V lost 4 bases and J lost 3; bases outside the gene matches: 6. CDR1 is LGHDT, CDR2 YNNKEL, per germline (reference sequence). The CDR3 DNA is TGTGCCAGCAGCCCCGGGCTAGCGGGGGACTACGAGCAGTACTTC. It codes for CASSPGLAGDYEQYF.

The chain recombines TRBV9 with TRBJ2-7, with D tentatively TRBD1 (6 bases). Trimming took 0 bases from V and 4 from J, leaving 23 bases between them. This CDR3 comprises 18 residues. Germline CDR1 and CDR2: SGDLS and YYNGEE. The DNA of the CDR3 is TGTGCCAGCAGCGTAGACTCTGGGACCTGGGGGCACAATTACGAGCAGTACTTC. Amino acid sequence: CASSVDSGTWGHNYEQYF.

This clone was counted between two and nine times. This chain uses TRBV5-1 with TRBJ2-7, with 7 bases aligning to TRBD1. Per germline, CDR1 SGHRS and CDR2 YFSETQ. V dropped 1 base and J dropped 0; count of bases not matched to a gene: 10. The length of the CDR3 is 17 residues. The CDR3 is CASSLFYSGQASYEQYF. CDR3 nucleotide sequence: TGCGCCAGCAGCTTGTTTTATTCCGGACAGGCCTCCTACGAGCAGTACTTC.

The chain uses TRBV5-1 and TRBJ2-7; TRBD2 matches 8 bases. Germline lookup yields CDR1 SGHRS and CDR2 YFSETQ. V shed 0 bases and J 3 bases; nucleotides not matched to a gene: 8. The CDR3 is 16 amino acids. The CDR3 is CASSLDAGGLSYEQYF. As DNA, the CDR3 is TGCGCCAGCAGCTTGGATGCGGGGGGCCTCAGCTACGAGCAGTACTTC.

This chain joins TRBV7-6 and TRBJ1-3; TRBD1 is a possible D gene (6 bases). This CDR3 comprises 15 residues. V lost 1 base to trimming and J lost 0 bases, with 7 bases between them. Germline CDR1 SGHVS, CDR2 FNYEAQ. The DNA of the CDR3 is TGTGCCAGCAGCTTAGGGGGGCTCTCTGGAAACACCATATATTTT. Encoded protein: CASSLGGLSGNTIYF. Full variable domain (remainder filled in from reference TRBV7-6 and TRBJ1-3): GAGVSQSPRYKVTKRGQDVALRCDPISGHVSLYWYRQALGQGPEFLTYFNYEAQQDKSGLPNDRFSAERPEGSISTLTIQRTEQRDSAMYRCASSLGGLSGNTIYFGEGSWLTVV.

The CDR3 is CASSLSGEGGETQYF. DNA for the CDR3: TGTGCCAGCAGTTTATCAGGGGAGGGAGGAGAGACCCAGTACTTC. The chain has TRBV27 and TRBJ2-5; 7 positions match TRBD2. V was clipped by 0 bases and J by 4 bases; unmatched bases: 5. This CDR3 is 15 amino acids long. Germline lookup yields CDR1 MNHEY and CDR2 SMNVEV (reference sequence).

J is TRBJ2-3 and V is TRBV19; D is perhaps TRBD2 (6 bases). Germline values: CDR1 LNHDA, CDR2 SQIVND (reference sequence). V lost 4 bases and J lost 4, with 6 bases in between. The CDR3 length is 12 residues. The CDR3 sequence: CASSTGADTQYF. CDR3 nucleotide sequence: TGTGCCAGTAGTACGGGGGCAGATACGCAGTATTTT.

The CDR3 bases are TGTGCCAGCAGCCGACAGGGCAACACTGAAGCTTTCTTT. Protein product: CASSRQGNTEAFF. The chain combines TRBV16 with TRBJ1-1; 7 bases are shared with TRBD1. CDR3 size: 13 residues. Per the germline V gene, CDR1 is KGHSY and CDR2 is FQNENV. Losses at the gene ends were 4 bases for V and 2 bases for J; bases not matched to a gene: 1.

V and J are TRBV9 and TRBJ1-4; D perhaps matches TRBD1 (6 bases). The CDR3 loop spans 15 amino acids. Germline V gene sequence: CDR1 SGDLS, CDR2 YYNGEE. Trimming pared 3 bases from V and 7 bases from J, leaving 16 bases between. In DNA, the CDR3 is TGTGCCAGCAGCGCGGGGGGGCAGGTCACTGAAAAACTGTTTTTT. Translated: CASSAGGQVTEKLFF.

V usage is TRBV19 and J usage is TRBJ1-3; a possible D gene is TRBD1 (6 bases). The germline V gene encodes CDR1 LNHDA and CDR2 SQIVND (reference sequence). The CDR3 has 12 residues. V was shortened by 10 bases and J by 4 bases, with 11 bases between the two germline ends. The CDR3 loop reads CATKQGGNTIYF. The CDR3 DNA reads TGTGCCACCAAACAGGGAGGAAACACCATATATTTT.

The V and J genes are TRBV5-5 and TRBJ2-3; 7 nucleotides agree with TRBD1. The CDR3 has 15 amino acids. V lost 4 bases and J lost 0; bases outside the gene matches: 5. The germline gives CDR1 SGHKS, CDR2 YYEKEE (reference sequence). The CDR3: CASSRQGRSTDTQYF. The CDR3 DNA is TGTGCCAGCAGCCGACAGGGAAGGAGCACAGATACGCAGTATTTT.

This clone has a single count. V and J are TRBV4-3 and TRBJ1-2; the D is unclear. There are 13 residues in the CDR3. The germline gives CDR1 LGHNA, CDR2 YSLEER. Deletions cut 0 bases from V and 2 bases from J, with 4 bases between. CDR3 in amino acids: CASSQDVNYGYTF. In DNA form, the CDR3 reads TGCGCCAGCAGCCAAGATGTAAACTATGGCTACACCTTC.

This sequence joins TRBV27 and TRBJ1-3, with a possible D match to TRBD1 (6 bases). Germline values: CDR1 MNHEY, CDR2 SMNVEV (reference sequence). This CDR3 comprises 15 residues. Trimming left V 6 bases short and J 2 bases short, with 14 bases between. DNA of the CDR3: TGTGCCAGCAGGGCCCAGGGGATAGCTGGAAACACCATATATTTT. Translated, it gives CASRAQGIAGNTIYF.

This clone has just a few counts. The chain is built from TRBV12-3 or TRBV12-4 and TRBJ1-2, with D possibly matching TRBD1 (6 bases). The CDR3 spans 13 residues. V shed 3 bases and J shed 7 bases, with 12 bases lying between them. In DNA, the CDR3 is TGTGCCAGCAGTTTTAGGGGGGGTGCTGGCTACACCTTC. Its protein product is CASSFRGGAGYTF.

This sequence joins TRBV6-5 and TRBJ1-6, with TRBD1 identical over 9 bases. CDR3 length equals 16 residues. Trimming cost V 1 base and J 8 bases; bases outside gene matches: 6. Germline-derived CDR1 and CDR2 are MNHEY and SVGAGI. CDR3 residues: CASSYFLDRGYSPLHF. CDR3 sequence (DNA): TGTGCCAGCAGTTACTTTTTGGACAGGGGATATTCACCCCTCCACTTT.

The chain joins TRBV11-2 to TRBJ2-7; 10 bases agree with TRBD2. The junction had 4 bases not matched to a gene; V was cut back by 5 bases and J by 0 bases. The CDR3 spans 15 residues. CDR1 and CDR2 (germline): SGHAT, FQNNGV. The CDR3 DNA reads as TGTGCCAGCAGCGAGGGACTAGCGCCCTCCTACGAGCAGTACTTC. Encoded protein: CASSEGLAPSYEQYF.

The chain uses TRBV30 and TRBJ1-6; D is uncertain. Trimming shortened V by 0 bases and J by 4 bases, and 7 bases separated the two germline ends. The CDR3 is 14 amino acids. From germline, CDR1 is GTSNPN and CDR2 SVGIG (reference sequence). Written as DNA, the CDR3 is TGTGCCTGGAGTGTATCAGGATATAATTCACCCCTCCACTTT. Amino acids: CAWSVSGYNSPLHF.

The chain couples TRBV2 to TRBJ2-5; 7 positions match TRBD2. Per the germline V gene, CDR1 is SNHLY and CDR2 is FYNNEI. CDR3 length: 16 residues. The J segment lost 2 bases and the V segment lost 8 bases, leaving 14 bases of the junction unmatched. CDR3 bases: TGTGCCAGCGACTGGGGCGCGGGGGTGGCACAAGAGACCCAGTACTTC. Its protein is CASDWGAGVAQETQYF.

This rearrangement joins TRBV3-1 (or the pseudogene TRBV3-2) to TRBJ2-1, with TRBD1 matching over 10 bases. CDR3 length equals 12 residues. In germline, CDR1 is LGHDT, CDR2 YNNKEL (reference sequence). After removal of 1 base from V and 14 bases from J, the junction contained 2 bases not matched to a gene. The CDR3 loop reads CASSQAGTGEFF. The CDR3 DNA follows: TGTGCCAGCAGCCAAGCCGGGACAGGGGAGTTCTTC.

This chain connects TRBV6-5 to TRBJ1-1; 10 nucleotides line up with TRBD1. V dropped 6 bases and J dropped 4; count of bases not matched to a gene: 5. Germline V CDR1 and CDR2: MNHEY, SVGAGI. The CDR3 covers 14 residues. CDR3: CASRTDRGSTEAFF. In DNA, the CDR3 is TGTGCCAGCAGAACGGACAGGGGGAGCACTGAAGCTTTCTTT.

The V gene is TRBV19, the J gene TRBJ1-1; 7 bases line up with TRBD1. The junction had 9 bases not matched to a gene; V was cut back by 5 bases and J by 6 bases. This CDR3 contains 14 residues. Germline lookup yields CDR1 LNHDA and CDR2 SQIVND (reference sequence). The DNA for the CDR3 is TGTGCCAGTAGTTTGACAGGGTTTGACTCTGAAGCTTTCTTT. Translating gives CASSLTGFDSEAFF.

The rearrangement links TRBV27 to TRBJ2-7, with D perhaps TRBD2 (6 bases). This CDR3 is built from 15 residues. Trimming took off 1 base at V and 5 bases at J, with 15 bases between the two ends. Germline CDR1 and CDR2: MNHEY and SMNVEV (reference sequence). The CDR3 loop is CASSLFGRRGHEQYF. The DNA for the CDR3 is TGTGCCAGCAGTTTATTTGGGAGGAGAGGTCACGAGCAGTACTTC.